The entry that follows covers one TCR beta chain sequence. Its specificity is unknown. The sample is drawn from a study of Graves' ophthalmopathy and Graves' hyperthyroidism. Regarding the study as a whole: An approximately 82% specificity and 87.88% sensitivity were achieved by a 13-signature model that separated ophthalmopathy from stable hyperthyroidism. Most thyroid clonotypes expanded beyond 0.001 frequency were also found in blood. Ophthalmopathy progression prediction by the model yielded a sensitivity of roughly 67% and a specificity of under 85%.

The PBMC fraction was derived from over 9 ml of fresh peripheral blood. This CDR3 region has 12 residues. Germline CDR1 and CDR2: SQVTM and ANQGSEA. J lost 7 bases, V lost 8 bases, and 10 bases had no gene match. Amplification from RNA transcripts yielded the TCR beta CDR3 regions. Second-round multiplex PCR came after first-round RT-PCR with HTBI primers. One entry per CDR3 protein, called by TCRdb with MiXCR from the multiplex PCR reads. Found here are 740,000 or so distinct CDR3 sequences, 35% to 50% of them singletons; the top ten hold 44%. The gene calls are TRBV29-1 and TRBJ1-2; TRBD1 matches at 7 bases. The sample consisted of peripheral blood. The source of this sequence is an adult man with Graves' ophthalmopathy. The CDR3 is CSQDPGTAGYTF. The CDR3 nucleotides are TGCAGCCAAGATCCAGGGACAGCTGGCTACACCTTC.